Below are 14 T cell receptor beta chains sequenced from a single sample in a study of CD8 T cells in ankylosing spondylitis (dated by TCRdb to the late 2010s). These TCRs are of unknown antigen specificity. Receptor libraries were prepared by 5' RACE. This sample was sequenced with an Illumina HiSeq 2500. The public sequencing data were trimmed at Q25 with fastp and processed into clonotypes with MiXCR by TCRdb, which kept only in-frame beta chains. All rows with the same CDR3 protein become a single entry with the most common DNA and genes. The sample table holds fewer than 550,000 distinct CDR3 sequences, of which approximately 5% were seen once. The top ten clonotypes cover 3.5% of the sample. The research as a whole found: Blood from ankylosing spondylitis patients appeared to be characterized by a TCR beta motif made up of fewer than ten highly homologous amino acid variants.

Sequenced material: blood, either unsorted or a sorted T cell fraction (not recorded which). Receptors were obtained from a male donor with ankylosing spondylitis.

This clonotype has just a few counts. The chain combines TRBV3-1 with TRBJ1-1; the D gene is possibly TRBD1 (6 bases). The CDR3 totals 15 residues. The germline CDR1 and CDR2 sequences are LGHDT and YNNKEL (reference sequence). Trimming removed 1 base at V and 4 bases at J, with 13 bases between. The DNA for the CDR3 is TGTGCCAGCAGCCAAGCTGAACAGGGAATCACTGAAGCTTTCTTT. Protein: CASSQAEQGITEAFF.

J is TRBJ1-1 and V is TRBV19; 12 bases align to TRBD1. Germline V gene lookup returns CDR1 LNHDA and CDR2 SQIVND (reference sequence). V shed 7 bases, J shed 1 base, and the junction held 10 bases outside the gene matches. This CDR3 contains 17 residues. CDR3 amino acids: CASTHTGQGAPNTEAFF. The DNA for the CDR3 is TGTGCCAGTACCCACACGGGACAGGGGGCCCCGAACACTGAAGCTTTCTTT.

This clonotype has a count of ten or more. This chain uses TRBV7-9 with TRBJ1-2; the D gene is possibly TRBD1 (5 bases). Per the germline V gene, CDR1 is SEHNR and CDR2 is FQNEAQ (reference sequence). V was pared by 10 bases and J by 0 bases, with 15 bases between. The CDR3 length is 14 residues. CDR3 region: CATPVVGANYGYTF. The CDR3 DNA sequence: TGTGCCACCCCGGTCGTGGGGGCTAACTATGGCTACACCTTC.

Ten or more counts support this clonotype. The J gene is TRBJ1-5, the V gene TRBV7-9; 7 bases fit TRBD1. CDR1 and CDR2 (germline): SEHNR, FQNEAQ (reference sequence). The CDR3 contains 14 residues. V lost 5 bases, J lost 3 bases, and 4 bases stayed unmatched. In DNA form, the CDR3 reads TGTGCCAGCAGCCCTACAGGGGCCAATCAGCCCCAGCATTTT. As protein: CASSPTGANQPQHF.

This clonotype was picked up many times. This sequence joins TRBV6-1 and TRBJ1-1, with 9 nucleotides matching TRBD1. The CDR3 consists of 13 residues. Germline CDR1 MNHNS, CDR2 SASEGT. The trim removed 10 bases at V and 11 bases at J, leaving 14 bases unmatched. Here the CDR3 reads CATNSGQGEGAFF. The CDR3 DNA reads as TGTGCCACCAACTCGGGACAGGGTGAAGGGGCTTTCTTT.

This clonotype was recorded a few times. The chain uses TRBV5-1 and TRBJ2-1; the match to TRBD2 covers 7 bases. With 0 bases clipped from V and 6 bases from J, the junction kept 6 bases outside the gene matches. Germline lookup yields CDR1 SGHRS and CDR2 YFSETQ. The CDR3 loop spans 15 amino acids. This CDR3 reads CASSLVMGGVNEQFF. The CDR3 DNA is TGCGCCAGCAGCTTGGTAATGGGGGGGGTCAATGAGCAGTTCTTC.

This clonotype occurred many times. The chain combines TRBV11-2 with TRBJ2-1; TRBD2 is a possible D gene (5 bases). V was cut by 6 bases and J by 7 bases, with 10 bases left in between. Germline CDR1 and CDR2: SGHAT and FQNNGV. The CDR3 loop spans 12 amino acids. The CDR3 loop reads CASRSEGNEQFF. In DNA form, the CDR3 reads TGTGCCAGCAGGTCCGAGGGTAATGAGCAGTTCTTC.

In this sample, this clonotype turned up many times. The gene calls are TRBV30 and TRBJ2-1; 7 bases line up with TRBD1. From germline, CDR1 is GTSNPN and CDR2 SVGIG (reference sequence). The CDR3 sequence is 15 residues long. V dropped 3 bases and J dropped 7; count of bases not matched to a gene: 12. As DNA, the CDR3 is TGTGCCTGGAGCCTATCTGTGACAGGGAAGAATGAGCAGTTCTTC. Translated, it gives CAWSLSVTGKNEQFF. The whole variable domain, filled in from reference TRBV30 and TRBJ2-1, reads SQTIHQWPATLVQPVGSPLSLECTVEGTSNPNLYWYRQAAGRGLQLLFYSVGIGQISSEVPQNLSASRPQDRQFILSSKKLLLSDSGFYLCAWSLSVTGKNEQFFGPGTRLTVL.

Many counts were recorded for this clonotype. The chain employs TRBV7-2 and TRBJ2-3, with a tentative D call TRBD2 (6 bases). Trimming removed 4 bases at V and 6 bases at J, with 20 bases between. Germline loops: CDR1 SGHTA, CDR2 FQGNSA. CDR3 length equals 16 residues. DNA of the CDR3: TGTGCCAGCAGCTCCTTTAGAAAGGGAGGATGGGATACGCAGTATTTT. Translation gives CASSSFRKGGWDTQYF.

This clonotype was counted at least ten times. CDR3 DNA: TGCAGTGCTAGAACGGTTTGGAACACTGAAGCTTTCTTT. It yields the protein CSARTVWNTEAFF. The chain carries TRBV20-1 and TRBJ1-1, with D unclear. This CDR3 is 13 amino acids long. CDR1 and CDR2 (germline): DFQATT, SNEGSKA (reference sequence). V was shortened by 2 bases and J by 1 base, with 8 bases between the two germline ends.

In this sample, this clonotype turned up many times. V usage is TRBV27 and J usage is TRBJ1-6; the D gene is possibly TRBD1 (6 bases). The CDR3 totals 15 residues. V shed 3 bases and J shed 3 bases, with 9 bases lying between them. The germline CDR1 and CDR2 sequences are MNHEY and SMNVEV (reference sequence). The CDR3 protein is CASSLQGFYNSPLHF. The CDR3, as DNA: TGTGCCAGCAGTTTGCAGGGGTTCTATAATTCACCCCTCCACTTT.

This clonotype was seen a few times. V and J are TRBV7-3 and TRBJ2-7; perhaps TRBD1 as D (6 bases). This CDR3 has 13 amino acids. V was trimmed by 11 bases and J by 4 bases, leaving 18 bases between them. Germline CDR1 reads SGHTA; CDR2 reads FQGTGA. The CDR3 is CARGGGRGYEQYF. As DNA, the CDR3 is TGTGCCCGCGGTGGGGGCCGCGGGTACGAGCAGTACTTC.

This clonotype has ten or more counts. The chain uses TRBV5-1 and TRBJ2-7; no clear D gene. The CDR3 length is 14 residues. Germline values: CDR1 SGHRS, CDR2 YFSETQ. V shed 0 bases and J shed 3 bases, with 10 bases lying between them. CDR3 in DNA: TGCGCCAGCAGCTTGGACAGAAACAACTACGAGCAGTACTTC. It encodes CASSLDRNNYEQYF. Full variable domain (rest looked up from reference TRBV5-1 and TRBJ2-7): KAGVTQTPRYLIKTRGQQVTLSCSPISGHRSVSWYQQTPGQGLQFLFEYFSETQRNKGNFPGRFSGRQFSNSRSEMNVSTLELGDSALYLCASSLDRNNYEQYFGPGTRLTVT.

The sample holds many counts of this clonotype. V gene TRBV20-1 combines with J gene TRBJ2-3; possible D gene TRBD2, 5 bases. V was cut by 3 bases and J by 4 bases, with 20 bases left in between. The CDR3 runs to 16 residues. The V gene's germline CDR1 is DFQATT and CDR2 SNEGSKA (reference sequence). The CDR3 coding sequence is TGCAGTGCTAGCCTTGGTGCTAGCCGTATCGCAGATACGCAGTATTTT. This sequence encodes CSASLGASRIADTQYF.